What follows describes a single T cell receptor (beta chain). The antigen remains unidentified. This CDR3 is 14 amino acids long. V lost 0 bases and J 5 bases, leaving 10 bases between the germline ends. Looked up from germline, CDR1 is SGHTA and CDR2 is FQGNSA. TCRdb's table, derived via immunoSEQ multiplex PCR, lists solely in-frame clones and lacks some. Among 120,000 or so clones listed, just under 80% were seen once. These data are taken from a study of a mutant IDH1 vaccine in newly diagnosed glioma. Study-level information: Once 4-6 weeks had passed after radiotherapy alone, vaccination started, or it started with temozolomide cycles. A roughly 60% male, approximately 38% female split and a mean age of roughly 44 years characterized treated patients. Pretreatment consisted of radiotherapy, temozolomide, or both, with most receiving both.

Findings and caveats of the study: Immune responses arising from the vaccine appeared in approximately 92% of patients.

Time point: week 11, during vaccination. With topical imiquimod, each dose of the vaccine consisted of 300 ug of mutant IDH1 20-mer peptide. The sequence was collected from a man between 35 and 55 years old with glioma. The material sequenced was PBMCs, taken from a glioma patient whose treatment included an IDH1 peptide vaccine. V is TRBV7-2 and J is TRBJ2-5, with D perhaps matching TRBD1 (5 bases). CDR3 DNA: TGTGCCAGCAGCTTAGCGACAGCAACGGAGACCCAGTACTTC. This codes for CASSLATATETQYF.